A selection of T cell receptor beta chains follows, all from one sample in a study of OX40 agonist ivuxolimab in advanced cancers. Profiled with immunoSEQ multiplex PCR; TCRdb holds only in-frame clones, not every one. The sample contains tens of thousands of clones, more than 85% of which appear only once. The material sequenced was CD4+ or CD8+ T cells sorted from blood, taken in a trial of the OX40 agonist ivuxolimab. The receptors shown here come from an adult with an advanced solid tumor such as melanoma, head and neck, liver or kidney cancer. CDR3s include the opening cysteine and the closing phenylalanine or tryptophan. D genes are given only for firm matches. Expanded clones get a size class; other rows say once, few or many, or leave the size out.

j_call v_call d_call clone_size cdr3_aa cdr3_nt
TRBJ2-1 TRBV4-3 TRBD2 - CASSQGTSGRGWGDEQFF TGCGCCAGCAGCCAAGGGACTAGCGGGAGAGGGTGGGGGGATGAGCAGTTCTTC
TRBJ2-7 TRBV28 - - CASTSTLGQQYF TGTGCCAGCACCTCGACTCTGGGACAGCAGTACTTC
TRBJ2-5 TRBV9 TRBD2 - CASSVGTREETQYF TGTGCCAGCAGCGTAGGGACTAGGGAAGAGACCCAGTACTTC
TRBJ2-1 TRBV11-3 TRBD2 - CASSSGSGVSYNEQFF TGTGCCAGCAGCTCTGGCAGCGGGGTCTCCTACAATGAGCAGTTCTTC
TRBJ2-7 TRBV28 - - CASSSLYEQYF TGTGCCAGCAGTTCCCTCTACGAGCAGTACTTC
TRBJ2-7 TRBV6-5 - - CASSYQRISSYEQYF TGTGCCAGCAGTTACCAACGGATTAGCTCCTACGAGCAGTACTTC
TRBJ1-1 TRBV2 TRBD1 - CASKGQGVGNTEAFF TGTGCCAGCAAGGGGCAGGGGGTAGGGAACACTGAAGCTTTCTTT
TRBJ2-3 TRBV4-3 - - CASSREPGATDTQYF TGCGCCAGCAGCCGAGAACCAGGGGCCACAGATACGCAGTATTTT
TRBJ2-1 TRBV18 TRBD1 - CASSPPDRVEYEQFF TGTGCCAGCTCACCACCGGACAGGGTAGAGTATGAGCAGTTCTTC
TRBJ2-3 TRBV12-5 TRBD1 - CASGPGQGFTDTQYF TGTGCTAGTGGTCCGGGACAGGGATTCACAGATACGCAGTATTTT
TRBJ2-2 TRBV5-4 - - CASASTTNTGELFF TGTGCCAGCGCGTCAACGACGAACACCGGGGAGCTGTTTTTT
TRBJ1-5 TRBV27 - - CASSREGGINQPQHF TGTGCCAGCAGTCGCGAGGGGGGGATTAATCAGCCCCAGCATTTT
TRBJ2-3 TRBV28 - - CASRTGASASTDTQYF TGTGCCAGCAGAACAGGGGCTAGCGCTAGCACAGATACGCAGTATTTT
TRBJ1-4 TRBV14 - few CASSQERLSNEKLFF TGTGCCAGCAGCCAAGAAAGACTCAGTAATGAAAAACTGTTTTTT
TRBJ1-2 TRBV5-1 - - CASSLITGYGYTF TGCGCCAGCAGCTTGATTACAGGGTATGGCTACACCTTC
TRBJ2-1 TRBV11-2 TRBD1 - CASSQTGGGYNEQFF TGTGCCAGCAGCCAAACAGGGGGCGGCTACAATGAGCAGTTCTTC
TRBJ1-5 TRBV6-5 - - CASSYKFAQPQHF TGTGCCAGCAGTTACAAATTCGCTCAGCCCCAGCATTTT
TRBJ1-1 TRBV6-5 - - CASSYYGSGTEAFF TGTGCCAGCAGTTACTACGGGTCCGGCACTGAAGCTTTCTTT
TRBJ2-3 TRBV7-2 - - CASSYADTQYF TGTGCCAGCAGCTATGCAGATACGCAGTATTTT
TRBJ2-3 TRBV28 TRBD2 - CASSFWASGSTDTQYF TGTGCCAGCAGTTTTTGGGCTAGCGGGAGCACAGATACGCAGTATTTT
TRBJ2-7 TRBV9 TRBD2 - CASSVGTSGNYEQYF TGTGCCAGCAGCGTGGGAACTAGCGGGAACTACGAGCAGTACTTC
TRBJ2-2 TRBV7-2 TRBD2 - CASSVTSGTNTGELFF TGTGCCAGCAGCGTTACTAGCGGGACGAACACCGGGGAGCTGTTTTTT
TRBJ1-5 TRBV6-6 TRBD1 - CASIGTGGDGQPQHF TGTGCCAGCATTGGGACAGGGGGCGACGGTCAGCCCCAGCATTTT
TRBJ1-1 TRBV6-1 - - CASSGNFGQGVGKAFF TGTGCCAGCAGTGGGAACTTTGGGCAGGGTGTAGGGAAAGCTTTCTTT
TRBJ1-2 TRBV28 - few CASSLGGLSYGYTF TGTGCCAGCAGTTTAGGGGGGCTTAGCTATGGCTACACCTTC
TRBJ2-7 TRBV7-3 TRBD1 - CASSVDRVGEQYF TGTGCCAGCAGCGTCGACAGGGTTGGCGAGCAGTACTTC
TRBJ2-3 TRBV21-1 - - CASSKAGKLTDTQYF TGTGCCAGCAGCAAAGCAGGGAAGCTTACAGATACGCAGTATTTT
TRBJ2-3 TRBV6-4 - once CASSDSTLSAQYF TGTGCCAGCAGTGACTCCACCCTCTCAGCGCAGTATTTT
TRBJ1-5 TRBV2 TRBD1 - CASSVTGNQPQHF TGTGCCAGCAGTGTGACAGGGAATCAGCCCCAGCATTTT
TRBJ2-3 TRBV10-2 - - CASSGGYLLTDTQYF TGCGCCAGCAGTGGGGGCTACCTCCTCACAGATACGCAGTATTTT
TRBJ1-1 TRBV7-9 - - CASSETTGIPEAFF TGTGCCAGCAGCGAAACGACAGGTATACCTGAAGCTTTCTTT
TRBJ2-5 TRBV5-1 TRBD2 - CASSPAIAGGPGGTQYF TGCGCCAGCAGCCCAGCCATCGCGGGAGGGCCCGGGGGGACCCAGTACTTC
TRBJ1-5 TRBV6-5 - - CASSYSSVHSNQPQHF TGTGCCAGCAGTTACTCGTCAGTGCATAGCAATCAGCCCCAGCATTTT
TRBJ2-7 TRBV27 - - CASSLRAGPYEQYF TGTGCCAGCAGTTTAAGGGCGGGACCTTACGAGCAGTACTTC
TRBJ2-1 TRBV27 - - CASSLLGLGEAVNEQFF TGTGCCAGCAGTTTATTGGGGCTGGGGGAAGCTGTGAATGAGCAGTTCTTC
TRBJ1-2 TRBV28 TRBD1 - CASSSYLGQVYGYTF TGTGCCAGCAGTTCCTACCTAGGACAGGTATATGGCTACACCTTC
TRBJ2-3 TRBV5-4 TRBD1 - CASSFPYRGADTQYF TGTGCCAGCAGCTTCCCGTACAGGGGGGCCGATACGCAGTATTTT
TRBJ2-4 TRBV5-1 TRBD2 - CASSPRGDIQYF TGCGCCAGCAGCCCCCGGGGGGACATTCAGTACTTC